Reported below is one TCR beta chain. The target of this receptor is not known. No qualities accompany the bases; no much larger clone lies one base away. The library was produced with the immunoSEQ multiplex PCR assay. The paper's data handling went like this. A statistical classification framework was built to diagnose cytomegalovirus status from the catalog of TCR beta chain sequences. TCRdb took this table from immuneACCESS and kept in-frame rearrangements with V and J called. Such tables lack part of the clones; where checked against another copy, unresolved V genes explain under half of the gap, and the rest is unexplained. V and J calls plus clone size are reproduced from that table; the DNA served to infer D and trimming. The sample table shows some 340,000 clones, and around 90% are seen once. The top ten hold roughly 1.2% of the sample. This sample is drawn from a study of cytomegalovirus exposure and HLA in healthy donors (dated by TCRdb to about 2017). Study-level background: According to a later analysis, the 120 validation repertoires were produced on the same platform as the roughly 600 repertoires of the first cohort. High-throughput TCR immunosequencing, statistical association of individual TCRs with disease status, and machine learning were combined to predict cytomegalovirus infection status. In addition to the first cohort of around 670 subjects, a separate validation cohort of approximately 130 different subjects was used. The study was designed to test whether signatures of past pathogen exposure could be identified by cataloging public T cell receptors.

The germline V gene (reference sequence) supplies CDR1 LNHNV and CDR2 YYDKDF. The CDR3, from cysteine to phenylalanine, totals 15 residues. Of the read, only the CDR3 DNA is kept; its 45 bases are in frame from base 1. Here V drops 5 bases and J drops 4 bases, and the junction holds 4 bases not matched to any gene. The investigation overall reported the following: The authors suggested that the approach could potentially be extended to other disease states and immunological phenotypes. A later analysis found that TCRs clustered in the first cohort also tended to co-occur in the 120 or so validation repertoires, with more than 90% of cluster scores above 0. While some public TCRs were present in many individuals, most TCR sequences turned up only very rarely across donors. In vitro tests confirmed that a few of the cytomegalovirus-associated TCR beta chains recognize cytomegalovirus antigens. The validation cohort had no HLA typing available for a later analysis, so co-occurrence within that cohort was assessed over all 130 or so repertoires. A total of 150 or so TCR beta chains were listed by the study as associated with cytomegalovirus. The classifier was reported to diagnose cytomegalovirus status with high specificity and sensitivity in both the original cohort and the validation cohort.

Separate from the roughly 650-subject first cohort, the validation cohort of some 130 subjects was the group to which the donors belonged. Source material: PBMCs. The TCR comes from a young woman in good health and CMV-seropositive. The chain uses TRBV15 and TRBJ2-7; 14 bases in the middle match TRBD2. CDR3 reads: CATSGLAGGLYEQYF. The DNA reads TGTGCCACCAGCGGACTAGCGGGAGGTTTATACGAGCAGTACTTC.